This T cell receptor (beta chain) was captured by sequencing in a study of blood T cell repertoires in COVID-19. About the study: From the United States, Italy and Spain came samples of acute and convalescent COVID-19. The analysed material was cDNA or gDNA that came from T cells, B-cell-depleted T cells, or PBMCs.

Original processing notes: From reference gene primer amplification, estimates of nucleated cell counts were derived. Profiled with immunoSEQ multiplex PCR; TCRdb holds only in-frame clones, not every one. From that table come the V and J calls and clone size; the DNA was used to work out D and trimming. The sample has 250,000 to 300,000 clones, roughly 84% seen once. The CDR3 consists of 15 residues. CDR1 and CDR2 from the germline V gene are MGHRA and YSYEKL. V was pared by 8 bases and J by 6 bases, with 14 bases of the junction left unmatched. The material sequenced was peripheral blood. This clonotype was sampled from a woman aged 18-35 years with acute or convalescent COVID-19. The chain uses TRBV4-1 and TRBJ2-3; TRBD2 agrees at 7 bases. CDR3 protein: CASPAGVWDMDTQYF. The CDR3 nucleotides are TGCGCCAGCCCCGCGGGAGTTTGGGATATGGATACGCAGTATTTT.